Below, one T cell receptor beta chain is given with its context. In its sample, this clonotype was seen many times. Its binding antigen is unknown. No much larger clonotype is one base removed from it; base qualities were not supplied. Stable Graves' hyperthyroidism was defined as no progression to ophthalmopathy during 18 months of follow-up. The hyperthyroidism patients were between 18 and 65 years old and newly diagnosed, with a disease duration of less than 2 months. Patients with uncontrolled infections, other autoimmune diseases, pregnancy or lactation were excluded. Diagnoses were based on clinical symptoms, serum thyroxine and TRAb, thyroid ultrasound and orbital computed tomography. PBMCs were isolated from 8 to 10 ml of fresh peripheral blood by Ficoll-Paque density gradient centrifugation. Total RNA was extracted with Trizol reagent, and quality was checked on an Agilent 2100 Bioanalyzer.

The TCR beta CDR3 regions were amplified from RNA transcripts. For the first round of RT-PCR on the TCR CDR3, the HTBI primer set was used together with the Qiagen OneStep RT-PCR kit. The libraries were constructed in a second round of multiplex PCR and then size-selected and purified. Paired-end sequencing of the libraries was performed with 100 bp reads on an Illumina HiSeq2000. The paper's data handling went like this. SOAPnuke was used to process the raw data, removing reads that contained adapters or uncalled bases, had a mean Phred below 15, or lacked an exact match to the constant primer or identifier. COPE v1.2.5 was used to merge high-quality paired reads, and clonotypes were defined as unique nucleotide sequences. MiTCR v1.1 was used to align the clonotypes against IMGT TRBV, TRBD and TRBJ reference segments. The analysis included only V-J combinations with a frequency above 0.0001, which together covered 98% to 99.2% of the repertoires. The TCS score was defined as the ratio of F50 (clonal expansion) to E x V (chaos), calculated using BLOSUM62-based TCRdist between CDR3 peptides within each V-J. Welch's t-statistics and random forest reduced just over 500 V-J features to roughly 13, which were used in a naive Bayes classifier (R e1071). The public reads were reprocessed in TCRdb via fastp at Q25 and MiXCR, keeping in-frame beta chains. Here each entry gathers all rows of one CDR3 protein and keeps the most common genes and DNA. The authors' filters were not applied to this entry. This sample has about 560,000 distinct CDR3 sequences in its table, and roughly a sixth of those were observed once. The ten largest account for about 20% of the sample.

The data were obtained in a study of T cells in Graves' hyperthyroidism and ophthalmopathy (dated by TCRdb to the late 2010s). Background for the entire study: Peripheral blood was collected at initial diagnosis, before any treatment. Following sampling, methimazole starting at 30 mg daily was given to hyperthyroidism patients, and high-dose intravenous methylprednisolone was given to ophthalmopathy patients. Whether ophthalmopathy could be predicted prospectively was tested in an independent validation cohort made up of 18 to 20 hyperthyroidism patients plus 17 patients who later progressed to ophthalmopathy. According to the paper, TCR Vbeta CDR3 sequencing was carried out on 135 peripheral blood samples, which came from under 50 ophthalmopathy, approximately 78 hyperthyroidism and roughly 17 progressor patients. In addition, the study compared T-cell repertoires in thyroid tissue and in blood from six Graves' hyperthyroidism patients. To identify TCR V-J signatures that set the groups apart, the researchers used a discovery cohort of 95 to 100 patients, made up of fewer than 50 with Graves' ophthalmopathy and some 55 with stable Graves' hyperthyroidism. The roughly 100 discovery patients were divided at random into training and test sets in a 7:3 ratio.

The CDR3 goes from the cysteine to the phenylalanine over 15 residues. Only the CDR3 part of the read is kept: 45 bases, read in frame from the first base. For CDR1 and CDR2, the germline V gene lists SGHTA and FQGNSA. After removal of 4 bases from V and 5 bases from J, the junction retains 10 bases not matched to a gene. Overall results and qualifications from the work: Most expanded thyroid clonotypes (frequency above 0.001) were also detected in blood, a finding suggesting that blood repertoires may reflect thyroid immune responses. In cross-validation, a model built on a 13 V-J signature told ophthalmopathy apart from stable hyperthyroidism with roughly 87% sensitivity and roughly 81% specificity, and in testing the same model reached 80%/75%. In validation, the model predicted progression to ophthalmopathy with approximately 69% sensitivity and approximately 78% specificity, a median of 6.5 months before onset. No statistical method was used to fix the sample size in advance, and group allocation was not hidden from the investigators.

The rearranged chain carries TRBV7-2 and TRBJ2-5, with 7 bases in between that match TRBD2. The specimen was blood. This TCR was recovered from a woman younger than 35 with Graves' hyperthyroidism. The DNA sequence follows: TGTGCCAGCAGCTCCCAGGGCGGGAGTCGTGAGACCCAGTACTTC. This is translated as CASSSQGGSRETQYF.